This T cell receptor (beta chain) was recovered during a study of CD8+ T cells in alopecia areata. About the research overall: Treated patients were dosed with oral tofacitinib, taking 5 to 10 mg twice daily. Whole-study results and caveats: Unlike in mice, where it was clearer, TCR sharing across patients was less clear, possibly HLA-related.

Germline loops: CDR1 MGHRA, CDR2 YSYEKL. This CDR3 region has 18 residues. V was clipped by 0 bases and J by 5 bases; unmatched bases: 11. A remark on this clone: Its matching antigen is unknown.

As the sequencing template, cDNA was produced by extracting RNA and reverse transcribing it. Assay used: immunoSEQ multiplex PCR; TCRdb lists only in-frame clones, some missing. Of 180,000 or so clones in the sample, just over 65% were seen once. The rearrangement joins TRBV4-1 to TRBJ2-2; 8 nucleotides align to TRBD1. The starting material was CD8+ T cells sorted from blood, obtained at week 0. The source is a human donor with alopecia areata. The CDR3 sequence: CASSQEGIGTGSTGELFF. The CDR3, as DNA: TGCGCCAGCAGCCAAGAAGGGATCGGGACAGGATCGACCGGGGAGCTGTTTTTT.